Listed below are T cell receptor beta chains from one sample, sequenced in a study of radiation and T cells in renal cell carcinoma. The repertoire was sequenced with immunoSEQ multiplex PCR; TCRdb's copy has only in-frame clones and lacks some. The profile shows some 100,000 clones, 82% of them singletons. The material sequenced was blood, taken from a patient whose treatment included radiotherapy and nephrectomy. These receptors came from a man between 60 and 70 years old with renal cell carcinoma. CDR3s include the opening cysteine and the closing phenylalanine or tryptophan. D genes are given only for firm matches. The size entry is marked missing in some rows and otherwise reads once, few, many or a size class.

clone size,V gene,D gene,J gene,CDR3 protein,CDR3 DNA
.,TRBV27,TRBD1,TRBJ1-2,CASTRTGADYGYTF,TGTGCCAGCACTCGGACAGGGGCTGACTATGGCTACACCTTC
few,TRBV19,TRBD2,TRBJ2-1,CASSISGASYNEQFF,TGTGCCAGTAGTATCAGCGGGGCTTCCTACAATGAGCAGTTCTTC
.,TRBV27,.,TRBJ2-7,CASSLNFNAYEQYF,TGTGCCAGCAGTTTAAACTTCAACGCTTACGAGCAGTACTTC
.,TRBV29-1,.,TRBJ2-1,CSVAASGPYNEQFF,TGCAGCGTTGCGGCCAGCGGGCCGTACAATGAGCAGTTCTTC
.,TRBV19,.,TRBJ2-6,CASSLKSPGANVLTF,TGTGCCAGTAGTTTAAAATCCCCTGGCGCCAACGTCCTGACTTTC
few,TRBV10-3,TRBD2,TRBJ2-1,CATEAGGSSYYNEQFF,TGTGCCACCGAAGCGGGAGGGTCCTCCTACTACAATGAGCAGTTCTTC
.,TRBV7-6,.,TRBJ2-5,CASSRRGGETQYF,TGTGCCAGCAGCCGGAGGGGTGGGGAGACCCAGTACTTC
.,TRBV5-1,.,TRBJ1-4,CASSLGSANEKLFF,TGCGCCAGCAGCTTGGGGTCGGCTAATGAAAAACTGTTTTTT
.,TRBV28,TRBD2,TRBJ2-3,CASSRSGRADTQYF,TGTGCCAGCAGTAGAAGCGGGAGAGCAGATACGCAGTATTTT
.,TRBV28,.,TRBJ2-7,CASSLFSHEQYF,TGTGCCAGCAGTTTATTTTCCCACGAGCAGTACTTC
.,TRBV5-5,.,TRBJ2-3,CASWWGGTDTQYF,TGTGCCTCCTGGTGGGGGGGCACAGATACGCAGTATTTT
.,TRBV11-1,.,TRBJ2-7,CASSFNPVQGQYF,TGTGCCAGCAGCTTTAATCCCGTTCAGGGGCAGTACTTC
.,TRBV19,.,TRBJ2-4,CASSIATNLAKNIQYF,TGTGCCAGTAGTATAGCAACAAACCTAGCCAAAAACATTCAGTACTTC
.,TRBV4-1,TRBD2,TRBJ2-7,CASSQDPSGTSRSYEQYF,TGCGCCAGCAGCCAAGATCCCTCCGGGACTAGTAGATCCTACGAGCAGTACTTC
.,TRBV21-1,.,TRBJ1-5,CASSPNRVPPHHDSNQPQHF,TGTGCCAGCAGCCCTAACAGAGTACCACCCCATCATGATAGCAATCAGCCCCAGCATTTT
.,TRBV27,TRBD1,TRBJ2-3,CASLGQGFADTQYF,TGTGCCAGTCTCGGACAGGGTTTTGCAGATACGCAGTATTTT
.,TRBV28,TRBD2,TRBJ2-5,CASSLFRTSGRASEETQYF,TGTGCCAGCAGTTTATTTCGGACTAGCGGGAGAGCGTCCGAAGAGACCCAGTACTTC
.,TRBV18,TRBD1,TRBJ2-3,CASSLSTGIDTQYF,TGTGCCAGCTCACTCTCGACAGGGATAGATACGCAGTATTTT
.,TRBV5-4,.,TRBJ2-7,CASSWGLNSYEQYF,TGTGCCAGCAGCTGGGGACTGAACTCCTACGAGCAGTACTTC
.,TRBV6-5,.,TRBJ2-1,CASTYSQNNEQFF,TGTGCCAGCACGTACTCCCAAAACAATGAGCAGTTCTTC
once,TRBV27,.,TRBJ2-3,CASRDDVTDTQYF,TGTGCCAGCAGGGATGACGTCACAGATACGCAGTATTTT
.,TRBV6-1,TRBD1,TRBJ2-7,CASNLGQGIDYEQYF,TGTGCCAGCAACTTGGGACAGGGAATAGATTACGAGCAGTACTTC
.,TRBV9,TRBD2,TRBJ2-1,CASSSRGGSYNEQFF,TGTGCCAGCAGCTCTCGGGGGGGCTCCTACAATGAGCAGTTCTTC
.,TRBV27,TRBD2,TRBJ2-3,CASSPWGTSGTDTQYF,TGTGCCAGCAGTCCATGGGGGACTAGCGGGACAGATACGCAGTATTTT
.,TRBV19,.,TRBJ2-4,CASSIPGLENIQYF,TGTGCCAGTAGTATACCCGGGTTGGAAAACATTCAGTACTTC
.,TRBV5-1,TRBD1,TRBJ2-7,CASSLDGTGSSQYF,TGCGCCAGCAGCTTGGACGGGACAGGGTCGAGTCAGTACTTC
.,TRBV7-8,TRBD1,TRBJ1-2,CASSLGQNYGYTF,TGTGCCAGCAGCTTGGGACAGAACTATGGCTACACCTTC
.,TRBV25-1,.,TRBJ1-4,CASRGLINEKLFF,TGTGCCAGCAGAGGGCTTATTAATGAAAAACTGTTTTTT
.,TRBV29-1,TRBD2,TRBJ2-7,CSVVAGVTYEQYF,TGCAGCGTTGTCGCGGGAGTGACTTACGAGCAGTACTTC
.,TRBV19,.,TRBJ1-4,CASTDPGITTNEKLFF,TGTGCCAGTACGGATCCGGGGATAACAACTAATGAAAAACTGTTTTTT
.,TRBV6-5,TRBD2,TRBJ2-1,CASRGLAGGDNEQFF,TGTGCCAGCAGGGGACTAGCGGGAGGGGACAATGAGCAGTTCTTC
once,TRBV19,TRBD1,TRBJ1-4,CASSIFSGGDEKLFF,TGTGCCAGTAGTATATTCTCAGGGGGCGACGAAAAACTGTTTTTT
once,TRBV18,.,TRBJ2-7,CASSLRTREDEQYF,TGTGCCAGCTCTCTTCGAACTAGGGAGGACGAGCAGTACTTC
.,TRBV5-5,TRBD1,TRBJ2-7,CASSSEQGARVQYF,TGTGCCAGCAGCTCGGAACAGGGGGCGCGGGTGCAGTACTTC
.,TRBV28,TRBD1,TRBJ2-1,CASSRYRGSSSYNEQFF,TGTGCCAGCAGCCGCTACAGGGGTTCAAGCTCCTACAATGAGCAGTTCTTC
.,TRBV19,.,TRBJ2-4,CASMGIPAKNIQYF,TGTGCCAGTATGGGGATACCAGCCAAAAACATTCAGTACTTC
once,TRBV5-6,.,TRBJ2-3,CASSLGGTTDTQYF,TGTGCCAGCAGCTTGGGCGGGACAACGGATACGCAGTATTTT
few,TRBV10-2,.,TRBJ1-4,CASSESRGPNEKLFF,TGCGCCAGCAGTGAGTCTAGGGGCCCTAATGAAAAACTGTTTTTT
.,TRBV19,TRBD1,TRBJ1-2,CASSIQGAYGYTF,TGTGCCAGTAGTATACAGGGGGCGTATGGCTACACCTTC
few,TRBV28,TRBD1,TRBJ1-5,CASSLGSGTAIMPQHF,TGTGCCAGCAGTTTAGGATCCGGGACAGCAATCATGCCCCAGCATTTT
.,TRBV9,.,TRBJ2-7,CASSVGHGAYEQYF,TGTGCCAGCAGCGTAGGTCACGGGGCCTACGAGCAGTACTTC
.,TRBV6-1,TRBD1,TRBJ1-5,CASSENRGTSNQPQHF,TGTGCCAGCAGTGAAAACAGGGGTACCAGCAATCAGCCCCAGCATTTT
.,TRBV18,.,TRBJ2-3,CASSPVADTQYF,TGTGCCAGCTCACCAGTAGCAGATACGCAGTATTTT
.,TRBV4-3,.,TRBJ1-2,CASSQELRLYSGYGYTF,TGCGCCAGCAGCCAAGAGCTGAGGCTTTACTCGGGCTATGGCTACACCTTC
.,TRBV9,TRBD1,TRBJ1-4,CASSPRPTGGNEKLFF,TGTGCCAGCAGCCCCCGCCCTACAGGGGGTAATGAAAAACTGTTTTTT
.,TRBV6-9,TRBD1,TRBJ1-6,CASSQRQGRSPLHF,TGTGCCAGCAGCCAAAGACAGGGACGGTCACCCCTCCACTTT
many,TRBV2,.,TRBJ2-7,CASRLTEIYEQYF,TGTGCCAGCAGGTTGACAGAGATCTACGAGCAGTACTTC
.,TRBV5-1,.,TRBJ2-7,CASSLQGGSYEQYF,TGCGCCAGCAGCTTACAGGGTGGCTCCTACGAGCAGTACTTC
.,TRBV18,.,TRBJ1-1,CASSPSLYRPGTEAFF,TGTGCCAGCTCACCTAGCCTCTACAGGCCTGGGACTGAAGCTTTCTTT
.,TRBV5-1,.,TRBJ2-1,CASSLEWGNEQFF,TGCGCCAGCAGCTTGGAGTGGGGCAATGAGCAGTTCTTC
.,TRBV7-9,.,TRBJ2-5,CASSTGPEETQYF,TGTGCCAGCAGCACCGGACCCGAAGAGACCCAGTACTTC
.,TRBV5-1,.,TRBJ1-2,CASSNEAGNNYGYTF,TGCGCCAGCAGCAACGAGGCAGGGAATAACTATGGCTACACCTTC
.,TRBV27,TRBD1,TRBJ2-6,CASHSNRGLGANVLTF,TGTGCCAGTCACTCCAACAGGGGTCTCGGGGCCAACGTCCTGACTTTC
.,TRBV28,.,TRBJ2-5,CASSPTGTRRAQYF,TGTGCCAGCAGTCCAACCGGGACTCGGAGGGCCCAGTACTTC
.,TRBV5-1,.,TRBJ2-4,CASSLQGTPKNIQYF,TGCGCCAGCAGCTTACAGGGTACCCCCAAAAACATTCAGTACTTC
once,TRBV7-2,.,TRBJ2-3,CASSLQLDSAQYF,TGTGCCAGCAGCTTACAGCTAGACTCGGCGCAGTATTTT
.,TRBV7-7,.,TRBJ2-1,CASSLGSDRGGNEQFF,TGTGCCAGCAGCTTGGGGTCGGACCGCGGAGGCAATGAGCAGTTCTTC
.,TRBV9,TRBD1,TRBJ2-1,CASSVDTGGGEQFF,TGTGCCAGCAGCGTAGACACAGGGGGCGGTGAGCAGTTCTTC
.,TRBV29-1,TRBD2,TRBJ2-1,CSVEGFTWDYPSYNEQFF,TGCAGCGTTGAGGGGTTCACATGGGACTACCCCTCCTACAATGAGCAGTTCTTC